This TCR beta chain was sequenced during a study of blood T cell repertoires in COVID-19. CDR1 and CDR2 from the germline V gene are MDHEN and SYDVKM. V was trimmed by 3 bases and J by 7 bases, leaving 13 bases between them. The CDR3 extends over 14 amino acids. Clones were sequenced by immunoSEQ multiplex PCR, and TCRdb holds only the in-frame ones, with some missing. The sample shows 150,000 to 200,000 clones, roughly three quarters of them seen only once. This clone came up many times. Sequenced: PBMCs or T cells enriched from blood (not recorded which). The chain has TRBV28 and TRBJ2-1; the D gene is possibly TRBD1 (6 bases). The clonotype originates from a woman in her forties or fifties with acute COVID-19. The CDR3 sequence is CASSFFDRRNEQFF. DNA of the CDR3: TGTGCCAGCAGTTTTTTTGACAGGAGAAATGAGCAGTTCTTC.